The next 19 T cell receptor beta chains were all read from a single sample in a study of blood T cell repertoires in COVID-19. Some clones are missing from TCRdb's copy, which holds only in-frame ones; the method was immunoSEQ multiplex PCR. The sample has 430,000 or so clones, around 87% seen once. Sequencing used PBMCs or T cells enriched from blood (not recorded which). All receptors come from a woman aged 40 to 49 who had recovered from COVID-19.

The chain links TRBV27 to TRBJ1-5; a weak D match, TRBD1 (6 bases). Germline CDR1 MNHEY, CDR2 SMNVEV (reference sequence). V was clipped by 2 bases and J by 1 base, with 15 bases between them. This CDR3 comprises 17 residues. The DNA for the CDR3 is TGTGCCAGCAGTTTAGACAGGTGGGGTCAGAGCAATCAGCCCCAGCATTTT. This sequence encodes CASSLDRWGQSNQPQHF.

The chain carries TRBV2 and TRBJ1-1, with 8 bases that match TRBD1. The ends lost 6 bases at V and 7 bases at J; junction bases unmatched: 10. CDR1 and CDR2 from the germline V gene are SNHLY and FYNNEI. This CDR3 has 14 amino acids. CDR3: CASRGVTGGGEAFF. The DNA for the CDR3 is TGTGCCAGCAGGGGCGTTACAGGGGGAGGTGAAGCTTTCTTT.

The rearrangement joins TRBV3-1 (or the pseudogene TRBV3-2) to TRBJ2-7; a weak D match, TRBD2 (5 bases). The germline V and J ends were trimmed by 4 bases and 1 base, with 11 bases remaining between them. Germline V gene lookup returns CDR1 LGHDT and CDR2 YNNKEL (reference sequence). CDR3 length: 14 amino acids. CDR3 residues: CASSLLAGSYEQYF. The CDR3 DNA reads TGTGCCAGCAGCCTCTTGGCGGGTTCCTACGAGCAGTACTTC.

The table lists this clone with a count of one. This chain connects TRBV24-1 to TRBJ1-1; TRBD1 matches 7 bases. The V gene's germline CDR1 is KGHDR and CDR2 SFDVKD. The CDR3 consists of 13 residues. The ends lost 3 bases at V and 6 bases at J; junction bases unmatched: 3. The CDR3, as DNA: TGTGCCACCAGTGATGACAGGGTTGCTGAAGCTTTCTTT. The encoded protein is CATSDDRVAEAFF.

The rearrangement uses TRBV7-2 and TRBJ2-1; 7 bases align to TRBD1. The V segment lost 2 bases and the J segment 6 bases; nucleotides outside the gene matches: 7. The V gene's germline CDR1 is SGHTA and CDR2 FQGNSA. The CDR3 totals 15 residues. The CDR3 nucleotides are TGTGCCAGCAGCTTATTTGGGACAGCTTCCAATGAGCAGTTCTTC. Protein product: CASSLFGTASNEQFF.

The CDR3 region has the DNA TGTGCCAGCAGTGAGGGGAGATCCAATCAGCCCCAGCATTTT. Translation gives CASSEGRSNQPQHF. The rearrangement joins TRBV2 to TRBJ1-5; D not resolved. The CDR3 has 14 amino acids. Germline V gives CDR1 SNHLY, CDR2 FYNNEI. Trimming removed 3 bases from V and 3 bases from J, with 9 bases in between.

The chain recombines TRBV18 with TRBJ1-2, with TRBD1 matching over 9 bases. V lost 4 bases to trimming and J lost 4 bases; unmatched junction nucleotides: 13. The CDR3 consists of 17 residues. CDR1 is KGHSH, CDR2 LQKENI, per germline. The CDR3 region has the DNA TGTGCCAGCTCACTTAGGACAGGGGACCGAGGAGTCTATGGCTACACCTTC. Translation: CASSLRTGDRGVYGYTF.

This rearrangement joins TRBV2 to TRBJ1-5; 8 bases fit TRBD1. The CDR3 totals 15 residues. Germline V gives CDR1 SNHLY, CDR2 FYNNEI. The ends lost 8 bases at V and 4 bases at J; junction bases unmatched: 10. The CDR3 loop reads CASRLDRVGNQPQHF. In nucleotides, the CDR3 is TGTGCCAGCCGCTTGGACAGGGTAGGGAATCAGCCCCAGCATTTT.

The V and J genes are TRBV11-2 and TRBJ1-2; D is perhaps TRBD1 (5 bases). The CDR3 totals 15 residues. The V gene's germline CDR1 is SGHAT and CDR2 FQNNGV. V was clipped by 4 bases and J by 4 bases, with 16 bases between them. Written as DNA, the CDR3 is TGTGCCAGCAGCTCATATCAGGGTGGAATCTATGGCTACACCTTC. Translating gives CASSSYQGGIYGYTF. Full variable domain (remainder filled in from reference TRBV11-2 and TRBJ1-2): EAGVAQSPRYKIIEKRQSVAFWCNPISGHATLYWYQQILGQGPKLLIQFQNNGVVDDSQLPKDRFSAERLKGVDSTLKIQPAKLEDSAVYLCASSSYQGGIYGYTFGSGTRLTVV.

V usage is TRBV5-6 and J usage is TRBJ1-4, with a tentative D call TRBD1 (6 bases). Germline assignment: CDR1 SGHDT and CDR2 YYEEEE. Trimming removed 4 bases at V and 8 bases at J, with 18 bases between. The length of the CDR3 is 15 residues. The CDR3 DNA reads TGTGCCAGCAGCGCGGCGACAGGCCCGTCGGAAAAACTGTTTTTT. Translating gives CASSAATGPSEKLFF.

The chain combines TRBV11-2 with TRBJ1-5; TRBD1 matches at 11 bases. Germline loops: CDR1 SGHAT, CDR2 FQNNGV. The CDR3 has 17 amino acids. With 3 bases clipped from V and 1 base from J, the junction kept 5 bases outside the gene matches. CDR3 coding DNA: TGTGCCAGCAGCTTTACCGGGACAGGGGGAAGCAATCAGCCCCAGCATTTT. Translated: CASSFTGTGGSNQPQHF.

The genes are TRBV10-1 and TRBJ2-2; D may be TRBD2 (6 bases). Germline-derived CDR1 and CDR2 are WNHNN and SYGVQD (reference sequence). Trimming removed 6 bases at V and 0 bases at J, with 8 bases between. The CDR3 spans 14 residues. CDR3: CASRGGTNTGELFF. DNA for the CDR3: TGCGCCAGCAGAGGAGGGACGAACACCGGGGAGCTGTTTTTT.

This clone has a count of ten or more. The chain recombines TRBV6-1 with TRBJ2-3; no firm D call. CDR3 length: 15 residues. Germline loops: CDR1 MNHNS, CDR2 SASEGT. Trimming took off 2 bases at V and 0 bases at J, with 9 bases between the two ends. CDR3 coding DNA: TGTGCCAGCAGTGAACAGTACCTTAGCACAGATACGCAGTATTTT. Translating gives CASSEQYLSTDTQYF.

This chain uses TRBV19 with TRBJ1-2; D perhaps matches TRBD1 (5 bases). The length of the CDR3 is 17 residues. The ends were cut back, 3 bases at V and 5 bases at J, with 22 bases in the middle. Per the germline V gene, CDR1 is LNHDA and CDR2 is SQIVND (reference sequence). The CDR3, as DNA: TGTGCCAGTAGTATTGGTAGAAATTTGGGGCAAGCATATGGCTACACCTTC. Encoded protein: CASSIGRNLGQAYGYTF.

This clone was found a few times. The chain recombines TRBV9 with TRBJ1-5; a weak D match, TRBD1 (5 bases). The length of the CDR3 is 15 residues. V was clipped by 0 bases and J by 3 bases, with 10 bases between them. Germline V lookup: CDR1 SGDLS, CDR2 YYNGEE. The CDR3 sequence: CASSVGAGYNQPQHF. CDR3 DNA sequence: TGTGCCAGCAGCGTAGGGGCAGGGTACAATCAGCCCCAGCATTTT.

The rearrangement links TRBV28 to TRBJ2-7, with 7 bases matching TRBD1. The CDR3 length is 16 residues. With 5 bases clipped from V and 2 bases from J, the junction kept 12 bases outside the gene matches. Germline V gene data show CDR1 as MDHEN and CDR2 as SYDVKM. DNA for the CDR3: TGTGCCAGCAGTAGCCTTAGGGACAGCTCCCCCTACGAGCAGTACTTC. Translation: CASSSLRDSSPYEQYF.

This clone was recorded a few times. The J gene is TRBJ1-1, the V gene TRBV4-1; D might be TRBD1 (6 bases). CDR1 is MGHRA, CDR2 YSYEKL, per germline. V lost 3 bases to trimming and J lost 0 bases, with 11 bases between them. The length of the CDR3 is 15 residues. CDR3 amino acids: CASSHSGQMNTEAFF. In DNA form, the CDR3 reads TGCGCCAGCAGCCATTCCGGACAGATGAACACTGAAGCTTTCTTT.

This chain connects TRBV11-2 to TRBJ2-5; D possibly corresponds to TRBD1 (6 bases). The V end lost 3 bases, the J end lost 4 bases, and 9 bases lay between the germline ends. Germline values: CDR1 SGHAT, CDR2 FQNNGV. The CDR3 has 13 residues. The CDR3 here is CASSLQGLETQYF. The CDR3 nucleotides are TGTGCCAGCAGCTTGCAGGGGCTAGAGACCCAGTACTTC.

The rearrangement links TRBV3-1 (or the pseudogene TRBV3-2) to TRBJ1-2; TRBD1 is a possible D gene (5 bases). This CDR3 is built from 14 residues. V lost 5 bases and J 8 bases, leaving 18 bases between the germline ends. CDR1 LGHDT and CDR2 YNNKEL come from the germline V gene (reference sequence). In DNA form, the CDR3 reads TGTGCCAGCAGCAGGGGTAGGGGAGGACTCGGCTACACCTTC. Translating gives CASSRGRGGLGYTF.